The sequence of this T cell receptor beta chain was determined in a study of blood T cell repertoires in COVID-19. As for the study in general: Donors in the United States, Italy and Spain gave samples during acute or convalescent COVID-19.

This clone is a singleton in its sample. As processed by the authors: Reference gene primer amplification in the assay estimated nucleated cell counts. Libraries were prepared by immunoSEQ multiplex PCR; TCRdb keeps only in-frame clonotypes and omits some of them. V, J and clone size are those of that table, while D and trimming were read from the DNA. The sample has about 310,000 clones, around 87% seen once; the top ten hold roughly 2%. The CDR3 length is 13 residues. Trimming took off 2 bases at V and 1 base at J, with 4 bases between the two ends. Germline V gives CDR1 PRHDT, CDR2 FYEKMQ (reference sequence).

The genes are TRBV13 and TRBJ2-3, with D hard to call. Sequencing used peripheral blood. The receptor's source is a man between 18 and 35 years old with active or convalescent COVID-19. The chain's CDR3 is CASSLTGTDTQYF. The CDR3 DNA follows: TGTGCCAGCAGCTTAACAGGCACAGATACGCAGTATTTT.